A selection of T cell receptor beta chains follows, all from one sample in a study of cytomegalovirus exposure and HLA in healthy donors. TCRdb's copy holds only in-frame clones and misses some; the assay was immunoSEQ multiplex PCR. The table includes 85,000 to 120,000 clones, 71% detected once. The sample taken for sequencing was PBMCs. All receptors derive from a female donor in good health and CMV-seronegative. The CDR3 runs from the conserved cysteine through the conserved F or W. A D gene is named only where the DNA matches it firmly. Expanded clones get a size class; other rows say once, few or many, or leave the size out.

clone size	D gene	V gene	J gene	CDR3 protein	CDR3 DNA
few	.	TRBV28	TRBJ2-5	CASSLGQGGEETQYF	TGTGCCAGCAGTTTAGGGCAGGGCGGCGAAGAGACCCAGTACTTC
.	TRBD1	TRBV28	TRBJ2-4	CASSGTGQGAFGYF	TGTGCCAGCAGTGGGACGGGACAGGGGGCGTTTGGGTACTTC
.	TRBD1	TRBV6-5	TRBJ2-1	CASSRRQGYNEQFF	TGTGCCAGCAGCCGCCGACAGGGTTACAATGAGCAGTTCTTC
.	.	TRBV15	TRBJ1-5	CATSRGARGNSNQPQHF	TGTGCCACCAGCAGAGGTGCGCGGGGGAATAGCAATCAGCCCCAGCATTTT
.	.	TRBV2	TRBJ1-2	CASSDLQPRYGYTF	TGTGCCAGCAGTGATTTGCAGCCGAGGTATGGCTACACCTTC
.	.	TRBV19	TRBJ1-1	CASSFSGDTEAFF	TGTGCCAGTTCATTTTCAGGGGACACTGAAGCTTTCTTT
.	TRBD1	TRBV6-1	TRBJ2-1	CASRRTGGLDNEQFF	TGTGCCAGCAGAAGGACAGGGGGTCTTGACAATGAGCAGTTCTTC
.	TRBD2	TRBV7-8	TRBJ2-2	CASSSTSGTYTGELFF	TGTGCCAGCAGCTCGACTAGCGGGACCTACACCGGGGAGCTGTTTTTT
.	.	TRBV27	TRBJ2-3	CASSLRLDTDTQYF	TGTGCCAGCAGTTTAAGACTAGACACAGATACGCAGTATTTT
.	.	TRBV5-1	TRBJ2-7	CASSKTAGSYEQYF	TGCGCCAGCAGCAAGACAGCGGGCTCTTACGAGCAGTACTTC
few	.	TRBV7-3	TRBJ2-5	CASSLPGGTQYF	TGTGCCAGCAGCTTACCCGGGGGGACCCAGTACTTC
.	.	TRBV6-1	TRBJ1-5	CASSEAQRGGPLSNQPQHF	TGTGCCAGCAGTGAAGCTCAGCGCGGGGGGCCTCTTAGCAATCAGCCCCAGCATTTT
.	.	TRBV18	TRBJ2-7	CASSPLENYEQYF	TGTGCCAGCTCACCATTGGAGAACTACGAGCAGTACTTC
.	.	TRBV30	TRBJ2-1	CAWRRDSPYNEQFF	TGTGCCTGGAGGCGGGATAGCCCCTACAATGAGCAGTTCTTC
.	TRBD1	TRBV7-3	TRBJ2-2	CASSPDRGTGELFF	TGTGCCAGCAGCCCGGACAGGGGGACCGGGGAGCTGTTTTTT
few	TRBD2	TRBV29-1	TRBJ2-3	CSVATSATDTQYF	TGCAGCGTAGCCACTAGCGCAACAGATACGCAGTATTTT
.	.	TRBV4-1	TRBJ2-3	CASSQVRAPSDTQYF	TGCGCCAGCAGCCAGGTCAGGGCCCCCTCAGATACGCAGTATTTT
.	.	TRBV5-1	TRBJ2-7	CASSLDPGVNEQYF	TGCGCCAGCAGCTTGGATCCGGGGGTCAACGAGCAGTACTTC
.	.	TRBV2	TRBJ2-6	CASSETPVSGANVLTF	TGTGCCAGCAGTGAAACACCTGTCTCTGGGGCCAACGTCCTGACTTTC
.	TRBD2	TRBV6-1	TRBJ2-3	CASSEAGGRVAQYF	TGTGCCAGCAGTGAGGCGGGCGGGAGAGTGGCGCAGTATTTT